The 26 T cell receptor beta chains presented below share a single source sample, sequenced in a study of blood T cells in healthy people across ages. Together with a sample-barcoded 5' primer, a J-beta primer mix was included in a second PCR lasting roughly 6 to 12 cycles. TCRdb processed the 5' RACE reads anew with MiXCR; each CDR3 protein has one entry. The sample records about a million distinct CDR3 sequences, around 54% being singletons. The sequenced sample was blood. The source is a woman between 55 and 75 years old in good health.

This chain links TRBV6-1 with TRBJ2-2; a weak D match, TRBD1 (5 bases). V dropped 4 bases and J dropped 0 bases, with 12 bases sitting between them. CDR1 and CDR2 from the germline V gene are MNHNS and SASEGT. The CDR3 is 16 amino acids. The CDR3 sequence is CASSVFGAANTGELFF. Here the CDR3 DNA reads TGTGCCAGCAGTGTGTTTGGGGCCGCGAACACCGGGGAGCTGTTTTTT.

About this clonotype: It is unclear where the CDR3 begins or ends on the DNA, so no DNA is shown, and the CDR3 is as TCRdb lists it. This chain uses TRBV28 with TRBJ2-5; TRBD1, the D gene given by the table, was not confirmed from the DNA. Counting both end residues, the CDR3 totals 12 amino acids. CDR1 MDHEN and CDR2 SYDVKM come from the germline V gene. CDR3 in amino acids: CASSLVGQGTYF.

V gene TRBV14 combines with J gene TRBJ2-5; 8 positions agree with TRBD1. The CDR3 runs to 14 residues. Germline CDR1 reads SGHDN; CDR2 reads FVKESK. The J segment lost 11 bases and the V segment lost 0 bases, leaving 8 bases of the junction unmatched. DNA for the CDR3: TGTGCCAGCAGCCAAGAATTCAGGGGGCGCGTGCAGTACTTC. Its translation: CASSQEFRGRVQYF. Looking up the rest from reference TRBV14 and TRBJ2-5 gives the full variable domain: EAGVTQFPSHSVIEKGQTVTLRCDPISGHDNLYWYRRVMGKEIKFLLHFVKESKQDESGMPNNRFLAERTGGTYSTLKVQPAELEDSGVYFCASSQEFRGRVQYFGPGTRLLVL.

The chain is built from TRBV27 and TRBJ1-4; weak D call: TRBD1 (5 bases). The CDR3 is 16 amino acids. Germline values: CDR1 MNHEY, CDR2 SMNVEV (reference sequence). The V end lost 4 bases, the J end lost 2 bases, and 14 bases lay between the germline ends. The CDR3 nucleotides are TGTGCCAGCAGTTCGACCCCGACAGCTACTAATGAAAAACTGTTTTTT. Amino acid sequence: CASSSTPTATNEKLFF.

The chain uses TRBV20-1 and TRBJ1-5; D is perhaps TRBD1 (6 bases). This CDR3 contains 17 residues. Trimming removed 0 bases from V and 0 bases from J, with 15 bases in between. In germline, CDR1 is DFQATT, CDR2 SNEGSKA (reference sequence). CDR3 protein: CSAREGGRSLSNQPQHF. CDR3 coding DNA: TGCAGTGCTAGAGAGGGGGGCAGAAGTCTTAGCAATCAGCCCCAGCATTTT.

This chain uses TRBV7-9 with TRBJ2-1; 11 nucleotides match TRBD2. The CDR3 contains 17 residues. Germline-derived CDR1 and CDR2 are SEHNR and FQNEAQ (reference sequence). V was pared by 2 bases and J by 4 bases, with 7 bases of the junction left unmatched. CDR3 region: CASSLRAGTSGYNEQFF. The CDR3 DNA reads TGTGCCAGCAGCTTAAGAGCCGGGACTAGCGGTTACAATGAGCAGTTCTTC.

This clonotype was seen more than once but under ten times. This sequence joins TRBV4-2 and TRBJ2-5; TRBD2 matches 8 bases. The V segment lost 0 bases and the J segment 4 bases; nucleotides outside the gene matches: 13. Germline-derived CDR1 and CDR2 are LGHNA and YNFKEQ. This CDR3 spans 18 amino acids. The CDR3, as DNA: TGTGCCAGCAGCCAAGATGCCGGTCAAGCGGGAGCGTCAGAGACCCAGTACTTC. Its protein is CASSQDAGQAGASETQYF.

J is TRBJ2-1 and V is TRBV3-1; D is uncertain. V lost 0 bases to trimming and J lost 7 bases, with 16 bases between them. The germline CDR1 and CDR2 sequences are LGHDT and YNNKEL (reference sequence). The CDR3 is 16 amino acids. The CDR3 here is CASSQEAGRVRNEQFF. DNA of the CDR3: TGTGCCAGCAGCCAAGAAGCCGGCCGGGTTAGGAATGAGCAGTTCTTC.

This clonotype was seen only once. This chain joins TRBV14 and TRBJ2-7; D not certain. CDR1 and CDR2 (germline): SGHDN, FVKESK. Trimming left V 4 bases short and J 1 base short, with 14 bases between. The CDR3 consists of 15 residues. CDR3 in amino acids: CASSRDSVISYEQYF. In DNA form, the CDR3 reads TGTGCCAGCAGCCGAGATAGTGTGATATCCTACGAGCAGTACTTC.

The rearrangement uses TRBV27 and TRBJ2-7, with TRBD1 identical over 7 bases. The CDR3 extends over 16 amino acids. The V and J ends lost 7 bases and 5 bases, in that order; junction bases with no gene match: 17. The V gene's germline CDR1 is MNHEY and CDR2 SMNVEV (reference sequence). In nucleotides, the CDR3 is TGTGCCAGCACCCCTGCCCCGGGACAGCTGCCTAACGAGCAGTACTTC. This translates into CASTPAPGQLPNEQYF.

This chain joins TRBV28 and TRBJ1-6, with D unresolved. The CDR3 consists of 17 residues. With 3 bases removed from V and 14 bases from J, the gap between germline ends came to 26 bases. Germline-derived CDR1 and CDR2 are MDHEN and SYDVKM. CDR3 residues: CASSFPPPGVSRVALHF. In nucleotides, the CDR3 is TGTGCCAGCAGTTTTCCACCCCCGGGAGTCTCGCGGGTGGCCCTCCACTTT.

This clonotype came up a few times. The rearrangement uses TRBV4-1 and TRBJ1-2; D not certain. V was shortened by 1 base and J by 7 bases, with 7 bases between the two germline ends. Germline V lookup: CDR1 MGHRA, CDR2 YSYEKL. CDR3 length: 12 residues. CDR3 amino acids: CASSQVLGGYTF. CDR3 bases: TGCGCCAGCAGCCAAGTACTGGGTGGCTACACCTTC.

Written as DNA, the CDR3 is TGCAGCATCCAGGGGCCCCGCGGTAGGGACGAGCAGTACTTC. Translated: CSIQGPRGRDEQYF. The chain has TRBV29-1 and TRBJ2-5; D perhaps matches TRBD1 (6 bases). The closer fit of TRBJ2-7 to the DNA end suggests the J call may be wrong. CDR3 size: 14 residues. Germline-derived CDR1 and CDR2 are SQVTM and ANQGSEA.

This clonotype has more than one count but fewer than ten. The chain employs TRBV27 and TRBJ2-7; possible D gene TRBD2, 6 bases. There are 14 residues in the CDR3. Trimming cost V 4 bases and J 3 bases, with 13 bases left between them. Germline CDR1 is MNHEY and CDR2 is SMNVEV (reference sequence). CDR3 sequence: CASSYRGTLYEQYF. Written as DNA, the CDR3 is TGTGCCAGCAGTTACCGCGGGACCCTCTACGAGCAGTACTTC.

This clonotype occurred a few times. The DNA of the CDR3 is TGTGCCAGCAGTTTTGGGGGGCCGACCTACGAGCAGTACTTC. Translating it yields CASSFGGPTYEQYF. The chain is built from TRBV27 and TRBJ2-7; D tentatively fits TRBD1 or TRBD2 (6 bases each). Per the germline V gene, CDR1 is MNHEY and CDR2 is SMNVEV (reference sequence). Trimming took off 3 bases at V and 2 bases at J, with 11 bases between the two ends. The CDR3 sequence is 14 residues long.

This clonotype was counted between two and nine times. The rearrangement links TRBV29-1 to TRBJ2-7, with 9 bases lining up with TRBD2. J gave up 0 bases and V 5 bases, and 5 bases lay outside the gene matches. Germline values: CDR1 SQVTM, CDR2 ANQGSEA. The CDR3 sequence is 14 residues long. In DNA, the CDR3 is TGCAGCGTTCGTAGCGGGAGTGCCTCCTACGAGCAGTACTTC. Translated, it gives CSVRSGSASYEQYF.

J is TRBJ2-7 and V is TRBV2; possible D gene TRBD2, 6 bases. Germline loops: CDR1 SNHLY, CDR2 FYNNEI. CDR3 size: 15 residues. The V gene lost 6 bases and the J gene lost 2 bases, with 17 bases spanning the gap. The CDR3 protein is CASRVGTRAAYEQYF. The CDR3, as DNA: TGTGCCAGCAGGGTGGGGACTCGAGCCGCCTACGAGCAGTACTTC.

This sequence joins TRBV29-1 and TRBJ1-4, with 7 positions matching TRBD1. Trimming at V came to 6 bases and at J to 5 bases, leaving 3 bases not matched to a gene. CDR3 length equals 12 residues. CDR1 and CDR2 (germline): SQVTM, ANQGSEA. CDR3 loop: CSVRQGNEKLFF. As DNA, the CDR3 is TGCAGCGTGAGACAGGGAAATGAAAAACTGTTTTTT.

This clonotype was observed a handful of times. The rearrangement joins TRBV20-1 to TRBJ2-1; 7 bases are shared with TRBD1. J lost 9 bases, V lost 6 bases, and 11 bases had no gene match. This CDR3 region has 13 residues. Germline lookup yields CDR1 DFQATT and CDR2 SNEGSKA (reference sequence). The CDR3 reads CSAERQGSGEQFF. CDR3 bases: TGCAGTGCCGAGAGACAGGGATCGGGTGAGCAGTTCTTC.

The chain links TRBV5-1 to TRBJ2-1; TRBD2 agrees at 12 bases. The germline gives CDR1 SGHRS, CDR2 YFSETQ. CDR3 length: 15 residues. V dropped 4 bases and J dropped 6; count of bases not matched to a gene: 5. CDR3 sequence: CASSPWTSGTNEQFF. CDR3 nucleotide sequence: TGCGCCAGCAGCCCGTGGACTAGCGGGACCAATGAGCAGTTCTTC.

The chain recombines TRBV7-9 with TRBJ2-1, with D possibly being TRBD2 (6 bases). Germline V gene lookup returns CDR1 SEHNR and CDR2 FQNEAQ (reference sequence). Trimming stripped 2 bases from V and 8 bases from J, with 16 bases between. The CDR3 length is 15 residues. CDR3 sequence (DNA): TGTGCCAGCAGCTTATGGCGGGACCGGGTTGATGAGCAGTTCTTC. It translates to CASSLWRDRVDEQFF.

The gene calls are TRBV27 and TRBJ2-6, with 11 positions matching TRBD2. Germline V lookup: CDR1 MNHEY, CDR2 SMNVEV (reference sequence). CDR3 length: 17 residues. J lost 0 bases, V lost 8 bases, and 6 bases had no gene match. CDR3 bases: TGTGCCAGCTCTGGACTAGCGGGCCGCTCTGGGGCCAACGTCCTGACTTTC. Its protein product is CASSGLAGRSGANVLTF. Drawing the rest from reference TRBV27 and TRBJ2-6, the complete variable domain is EAQVTQNPRYLITVTGKKLTVTCSQNMNHEYMSWYRQDPGLGLRQIYYSMNVEVTDKGDVPEGYKVSRKEKRNFPLILESPSPNQTSLYFCASSGLAGRSGANVLTFGAGSRLTVL.

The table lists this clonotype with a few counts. This CDR3 reads CSVISGMYAKNIQYF. The CDR3 DNA sequence: TGCAGTGTGATTAGCGGGATGTATGCCAAAAACATTCAGTACTTC. The V and J genes are TRBV20-1 and TRBJ2-4, with 8 positions matching TRBD2. In germline, CDR1 is DFQATT, CDR2 SNEGSKA (reference sequence). The length of the CDR3 is 15 residues. Unmatched junction bases numbered 9, after V lost 7 bases and J lost 1 base.

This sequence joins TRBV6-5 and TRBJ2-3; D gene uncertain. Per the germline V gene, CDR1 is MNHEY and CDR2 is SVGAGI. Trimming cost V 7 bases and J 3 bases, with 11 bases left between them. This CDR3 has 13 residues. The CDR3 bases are TGTGCCAGCAAAATGATGGGAACAGATACGCAGTATTTT. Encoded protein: CASKMMGTDTQYF.

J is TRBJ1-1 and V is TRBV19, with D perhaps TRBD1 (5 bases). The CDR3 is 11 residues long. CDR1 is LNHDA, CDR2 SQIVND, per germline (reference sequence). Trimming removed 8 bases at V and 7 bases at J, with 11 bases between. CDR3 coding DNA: TGTGCCAGTCGGGACCAGAATGAAGCTTTCTTT. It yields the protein CASRDQNEAFF.

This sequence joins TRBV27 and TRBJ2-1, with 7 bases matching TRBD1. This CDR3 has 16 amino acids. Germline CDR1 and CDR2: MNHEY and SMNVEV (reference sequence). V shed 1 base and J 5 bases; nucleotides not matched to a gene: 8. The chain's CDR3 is CASSLLGGLRNNEQFF. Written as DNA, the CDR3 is TGTGCCAGCAGTTTATTAGGGGGCCTAAGAAACAATGAGCAGTTCTTC.